The T cell receptor beta chain described here comes from a study of blood T cell repertoires in COVID-19. The wider study: Nucleic acid was either cDNA or gDNA, and it came from T cells, B-cell-depleted T cells, or PBMCs.

As processed by the authors: Amplifying reference gene primers gave estimates of nucleated cell counts. Sequencing used immunoSEQ multiplex PCR; TCRdb keeps in-frame clones, though not all of them. V, J and clone size reflect that table, while D and trimming were determined from the DNA. The sample includes 200,000 to 250,000 clones, 82% of them seen just once. Sequenced input: PBMCs or T cells enriched from blood (not recorded which). The clonotype comes from a woman aged 60-75 years who had recovered from COVID-19.

DNA for the CDR3: TGTGCCAGCAGCCGTACTAGGGATACGCAGTATTTT. This encodes CASSRTRDTQYF. The rearrangement joins TRBV13 to TRBJ2-3; a weak D match, TRBD2 (5 bases). Between the trimmed V and J ends, which lost 5 bases and 6 bases, there was a span of 9 bases. The CDR3 sequence is 12 residues long. The V gene's germline CDR1 is PRHDT and CDR2 FYEKMQ (reference sequence).